This note documents a single T cell receptor beta chain sequence. The CDR3 consists of 14 residues. CDR1 and CDR2 from the germline V gene are SNHLY and FYNNEI. Trimming removed 6 bases at V and 0 bases at J, with 11 bases between. This entry is derived from a study of cytomegalovirus exposure and HLA in healthy donors. Repertoires were generated with immunoSEQ multiplex PCR, while TCRdb's copy carries only in-frame clones and drops some. This table has 150,000 to 180,000 clones, approximately 86% appearing once. V is TRBV2 and J is TRBJ1-1; a weak D match, TRBD1 (5 bases). The source material was PBMCs. The source of this sequence is a man between 18 and 29 years old in good health and CMV-seropositive. Written as DNA, the CDR3 is TGTGCCAGCAGGAAGCAGGGCGTGAACACTGAAGCTTTCTTT. It specifies CASRKQGVNTEAFF.